This T cell receptor (beta chain) was sequenced during a study of human T cells and chemical hapten exposure. TCRdb passed the RACE reads through MiXCR, listing each CDR3 protein once. Of about 73,000 distinct CDR3 sequences in the sample, 7.5% to 9.5% are singletons; the top ten hold approximately 3.4%. The study, taken as a whole, reports: Since the donors had alopecia, their immune response may not be the same as that of healthy people.

Indicated time point: patch test 2, 6 weeks after DPC sensitization. The treatment here: therapeutic diphenylcyclopropenone sensitization with weekly scalp DPC. In this sample, this clonotype turned up a few times. Its antigen is currently unknown. Trimming pared 2 bases from V and 9 bases from J, leaving 17 bases between. This CDR3 comprises 14 residues. The germline CDR1 and CDR2 sequences are LGHDT and YNNKEL (reference sequence). The TCR comes from a woman in her fifties or sixties with alopecia areata. Some clones in this sample may be carry-over from other donors' samples. Sample: whole blood, taken in connection with sensitization to the hapten diphenylcyclopropenone (DPC). This rearrangement joins TRBV3-1 to TRBJ2-7; D not certain. CDR3 nucleotides: TGTGCCAGCAGCCAACCAGAGGCGGCCAACCCGCAGTACTTC. This sequence encodes CASSQPEAANPQYF.